This is a list of T cell receptor beta chains from one sample in a study of blood T cell repertoires in COVID-19. The repertoire was sequenced with immunoSEQ multiplex PCR; TCRdb's copy has only in-frame clones and lacks some. This table has some 48,000 clones, 65% to 85% appearing once. Material: peripheral blood. The receptor source for this set is a human donor in a cohort sampled during active COVID-19. Both conserved end residues are part of each CDR3. The D gene is left open where the match is weak. Only part of the rows carry a size: once, few, many, or a class if the clone is expanded.

TRBV19	.	TRBD1	TRBJ2-7	TGTGCCAGTAGTGTCAGGGGGCGAGGCTCCTACGAGCAGTACTTC	CASSVRGRGSYEQYF
TRBV12-3/TRBV12-4	once	.	TRBJ2-3	TGTGCCAGCAGTCAGTCAGGGACAGATACGCAGTATTTT	CASSQSGTDTQYF
TRBV18	.	.	TRBJ1-3	TGTGCCAGCTCACCGAAGGGGCCAGGGAACTCTGGAAACACCATATATTTT	CASSPKGPGNSGNTIYF
TRBV6-7	.	.	TRBJ1-5	TGTGCCAGCAGTTTGAAACAGGCGTATAGCAATCAGCCCCAGCATTTT	CASSLKQAYSNQPQHF
TRBV10-2	.	TRBD2	TRBJ2-2	TGCGCCAGCAGTGAGCCCGGGACTAGCGGGGGGCCCCAGTACACCGGGGAGCTGTTTTTT	CASSEPGTSGGPQYTGELFF
TRBV5-6	few	TRBD1	TRBJ2-3	TGTGCCAGCAGCCCCGGGACAGGGGAAACAGATACGCAGTATTTT	CASSPGTGETDTQYF
TRBV6-1	few	.	TRBJ2-3	TGTGCCAGCAGTGATTGGACAGAGAGCACAGATACGCAGTATTTT	CASSDWTESTDTQYF
TRBV24-1	.	.	TRBJ2-3	TGTGCCACCGGGGGCAGGGGAGTCACAGATACGCAGTATTTT	CATGGRGVTDTQYF
TRBV7-2	.	TRBD1	TRBJ1-3	TGTGCCAGCAGCCCAGCCGGGACAGCACTCTCTGGAAACACCATATATTTT	CASSPAGTALSGNTIYF
TRBV4-2	.	TRBD1	TRBJ2-5	TGTGCCAGCAGCCAAGATAGGGCGGACAGGGGACGGGAGACCCAGTACTTC	CASSQDRADRGRETQYF
TRBV19	.	.	TRBJ2-1	TGTGCCAGTATCGGGGTTTACAATGAGCAGTTCTTC	CASIGVYNEQFF
TRBV10-3	.	TRBD1	TRBJ1-2	TGTGCCATCAGCACAGGGGGCGTAGACTATGGCTACACCTTC	CAISTGGVDYGYTF
TRBV5-4	.	TRBD2	TRBJ2-7	TGTGCCAGCAGCTACTCTCTAGCGGGGGCAAATTACGAGCAGTACTTC	CASSYSLAGANYEQYF
TRBV27	once	TRBD2	TRBJ2-3	TGTGCCAGCAGCCCCGGGACTAGCGGGGCGAGTCCAGATACGCAGTATTTT	CASSPGTSGASPDTQYF
TRBV2	.	.	TRBJ2-1	TGTGCCAGCAGTGAGGGCAGTTACAATGAGCAGTTCTTC	CASSEGSYNEQFF
TRBV7-3	.	TRBD1	TRBJ2-1	TGTGCCAGCAGCGAAAGGGGGCCCCCCGTGACCACTGAGCAGTTCTTC	CASSERGPPVTTEQFF
TRBV28	medium-sized	.	TRBJ1-2	TGTGCCAGCAGCTCACCGCCTGGGGGGGTTGGCTATGGCTACACCTTC	CASSSPPGGVGYGYTF
TRBV30	.	.	TRBJ2-3	TGTGCCTCAAGCCTTTGGGGAGACGCTAGCACAGATACGCAGTATTTT	CASSLWGDASTDTQYF
TRBV6-1	few	.	TRBJ2-7	TGTGCCAGCAGTGAAGTCGGCGGAGCCTACGAGCAGTACTTC	CASSEVGGAYEQYF
TRBV9	.	TRBD2	TRBJ2-3	TGTGCCAGCAGCGATTCCGTAGCGGGGGATACGCAGTATTTT	CASSDSVAGDTQYF
TRBV19	few	TRBD1	TRBJ1-6	TGTGCCAGTAAACGGGACAGCTCCTATAATTCACCCCTCCACTTT	CASKRDSSYNSPLHF
TRBV7-2	.	TRBD2	TRBJ2-7	TGTGCCAGCAGCACTAGCGGGGGACCCTACGAGCAGTACTTC	CASSTSGGPYEQYF
TRBV7-7	.	TRBD1	TRBJ2-7	TGTGCTAGCAGCTCATATACTACCGGGACAGGAGACGAGCAGTACTTC	CASSSYTTGTGDEQYF
TRBV5-1	.	.	TRBJ2-7	TGCGCCAGCAGGGAGAGTCCGGCAGCTTTCGACGAGCAGTACTTC	CASRESPAAFDEQYF
TRBV5-1	.	TRBD1	TRBJ2-3	TGCGCCAGCGGAATAGCCGGGAGACAGGGGACAGATACGCAGTATTTT	CASGIAGRQGTDTQYF
TRBV10-1	once	.	TRBJ1-1	TGCGCCAGCACTGGTCTAGGTACAGGAGATATGAACACTGAAGCTTTCTTT	CASTGLGTGDMNTEAFF
TRBV18	.	TRBD1	TRBJ2-5	TGTGCCAGCTCACCGCCCGCAGGGGGCGTGGAGGGGACCCAGTACTTC	CASSPPAGGVEGTQYF
TRBV5-5	.	TRBD2	TRBJ2-7	TGTGCCAGCAGCTTGGTGACAGCGGGGGCCTCCTACGAGCAGTACTTC	CASSLVTAGASYEQYF
TRBV5-4	.	TRBD2	TRBJ2-6	TGTGCCAGCAGCTTGGAGCTAGCGGGGGGGCCGTCCAACGTCCTGACTTTC	CASSLELAGGPSNVLTF
TRBV2	.	TRBD1	TRBJ2-3	TGTGCCAGCGTCGGACAGGGTCGCACAGATACGCAGTATTTT	CASVGQGRTDTQYF
TRBV30	.	TRBD2	TRBJ2-7	TGTGCCTGGAACCGGGGGGGCGACGAGCAGTACTTC	CAWNRGGDEQYF
TRBV6-6	once	.	TRBJ2-7	TGTGCCAGCACGAGCCTCAGGGGCTACGAGCAGTACTTC	CASTSLRGYEQYF
TRBV5-1	.	.	TRBJ2-5	TGCGCCAGCAGCCCCCTGGTAGCGGTCGGGGAGACCCAGTACTTC	CASSPLVAVGETQYF
TRBV7-9	.	TRBD2	TRBJ2-1	TGTGCCAGCAGCCCGAGACTAGCGGGGGTGAACTACAATGAGCAGTTCTTC	CASSPRLAGVNYNEQFF
TRBV6-5	.	TRBD1	TRBJ1-1	TGTGCCAGCAGTTACGTGGACAGGACTGAAGCTTTCTTT	CASSYVDRTEAFF
TRBV2	.	TRBD1	TRBJ2-1	TGTGCCAGCAGTTTAGGGACAGGGAGCTCCTACAATGAGCAGTTCTTC	CASSLGTGSSYNEQFF
TRBV6-4	once	.	TRBJ2-1	TGTGCCAGCAGTGACTCTCTTCGGGTGGGTGAGCAGTTCTTC	CASSDSLRVGEQFF
TRBV15	.	TRBD1	TRBJ2-7	TGTGCCACCAGCAGATCGACAGGGGACAGCTCCTACGAGCAGTACTTC	CATSRSTGDSSYEQYF
TRBV5-1	few	.	TRBJ2-6	TGCGCCAGCAGCTCGACAGGATCCTCTGGGGCCAACGTCCTGACTTTC	CASSSTGSSGANVLTF
TRBV4-1	.	TRBD1	TRBJ1-2	TGCGCCAGCAGGGGGCCAATCGTTAAGGACAGGGCTCTTGGCTACACCTTC	CASRGPIVKDRALGYTF
TRBV19	few	.	TRBJ1-5	TGTGCCAGTAGTTCAGGGGTCGATAGCAATCAGCCCCAGCATTTT	CASSSGVDSNQPQHF
TRBV2	.	TRBD1	TRBJ2-7	TGTGCCAGCAGTGGGGCCAGGGGGCGCTACGAGCAGTACTTC	CASSGARGRYEQYF
TRBV5-1	.	.	TRBJ1-4	TGCGCCAGCAGTCTCGGGGAAAAACTGTTTTTT	CASSLGEKLFF
TRBV19	.	.	TRBJ2-6	TGTGCCAGTAGTATTGGGGCGGGACAGACCTCTGGGGCCAACGTCCTGACTTTC	CASSIGAGQTSGANVLTF
TRBV7-6	.	TRBD1	TRBJ2-1	TGTGCCAGCAGCTTAGGAGGGACAGGACTCTACAATGAGCAGTTCTTC	CASSLGGTGLYNEQFF
TRBV6-5	.	TRBD1	TRBJ2-2	TGTGCCAGCAGTCGCGAAGGGGGCAGGGCCGGGGAGCTGTTTTTT	CASSREGGRAGELFF
TRBV28	few	.	TRBJ1-2	TGTGCCAGCACATCAAACTATGGCTACACCTTC	CASTSNYGYTF
TRBV30	.	TRBD2	TRBJ2-7	TGTGCCTGGAGTGTAGGTAGCGGCGGGGGGGCCTACGAGCAGTACTTC	CAWSVGSGGGAYEQYF
TRBV18	few	.	TRBJ2-7	TGTGCCACCCGGGGAGGTAGGGACTACGAGCAGTACTTC	CATRGGRDYEQYF
TRBV14	.	.	TRBJ2-7	TGTGCCAGCAACTTGGGGGCTCTCGGAGAGCAGTACTTC	CASNLGALGEQYF
TRBV27	few	TRBD1	TRBJ1-6	TGTGCCAGCAGTTTCGCCAGGGGGAATTCACCCCTCCACTTT	CASSFARGNSPLHF
TRBV19	once	TRBD1	TRBJ1-1	TGTGCCAGTAGTATGTCGGGACAGCTGAACACTGAAGCTTTCTTT	CASSMSGQLNTEAFF